This TCR beta chain was sequenced in a study of shared T cell receptors in the human thymus. V lost 7 bases, J lost 0 bases, and 13 bases lay in between. CDR1 and CDR2 (germline): MNHEY, SMNVEV (reference sequence). The CDR3 sequence is 16 residues long. Generated by immunoSEQ multiplex PCR, the TCRdb table keeps only in-frame clones and is missing some. Here the sample spans 630,000 or so clones, around 87% being singletons. These data were likewise used in another study, on human thymus T cells. That source reports: Resections were taken during corrective heart surgery, and the thymus tissue came from these.

The specimen was thymocytes. The V and J genes are TRBV27 and TRBJ1-6; D remains ambiguous. This receptor was identified in a boy less than two years old with a congenital heart defect. The CDR3 region is CASKRARHSYNSPLHF. The CDR3 DNA sequence: TGTGCCAGCAAGAGGGCCCGGCACTCCTATAATTCACCCCTCCACTTT.